One and the same sample provided the 4 T cell receptor beta chains below, sequenced in a study of blood T cells in healthy people across ages. Combining a sample-barcoded 5' primer with a J-beta primer mix, a second PCR ran for roughly 6 to 11 cycles. TCRdb reprocessed the 5' RACE reads via MiXCR and lists one record per CDR3 protein. The sample carries 1.5 million to 2 million distinct CDR3 sequences, 28% recorded once. The source material was blood. Receptor source: a woman in her twenties or thirties in good health.

This chain joins TRBV6-5 and TRBJ2-5; D unresolved. Germline V gene data show CDR1 as MNHEY and CDR2 as SVGAGI. The length of the CDR3 is 13 residues. Trimming removed 8 bases at V and 4 bases at J, with 14 bases between. The CDR3 DNA reads as TGTGCCAGCGTTCTTATGCCCCCAGAGACCCAGTACTTC. Its translation: CASVLMPPETQYF.

V is TRBV5-1 and J is TRBJ2-5; the match to TRBD1 covers 9 bases. The CDR3 length is 14 residues. Germline assignment: CDR1 SGHRS and CDR2 YFSETQ. V lost 4 bases, J lost 4 bases, and 5 bases stayed unmatched. This CDR3 is CASSMGQGRETQYF. CDR3 DNA: TGCGCCAGCAGCATGGGACAGGGTCGAGAGACCCAGTACTTC.

The J gene is TRBJ2-1, the V gene TRBV3-1; TRBD2 might be the D (6 bases). V lost 6 bases and J lost 6, with 12 bases in between. From germline, CDR1 is LGHDT and CDR2 YNNKEL (reference sequence). CDR3 length: 13 residues. CDR3 residues: CASREGGVNEQFF. The DNA for the CDR3 is TGTGCCAGCAGGGAAGGCGGGGTCAATGAGCAGTTCTTC.

This clonotype came up many times. The chain is built from TRBV10-3 and TRBJ1-2, with D tentatively TRBD1 (6 bases). The CDR3 covers 14 residues. The germline V gene has CDR1 ENHRY and CDR2 SYGVKD. Trimming removed 2 bases at V and 6 bases at J, with 13 bases between. In DNA, the CDR3 is TGTGCCATCAGTGAGGGGGGCGCGAGGAATGGCTACACCTTC. Translating gives CAISEGGARNGYTF.